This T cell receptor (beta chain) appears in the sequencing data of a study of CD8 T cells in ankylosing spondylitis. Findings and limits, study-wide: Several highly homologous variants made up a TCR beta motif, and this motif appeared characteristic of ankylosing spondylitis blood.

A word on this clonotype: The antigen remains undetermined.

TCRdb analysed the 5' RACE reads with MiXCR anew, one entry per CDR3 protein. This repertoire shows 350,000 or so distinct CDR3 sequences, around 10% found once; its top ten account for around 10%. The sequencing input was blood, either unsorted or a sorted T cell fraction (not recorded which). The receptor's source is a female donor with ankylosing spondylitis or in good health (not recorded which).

The CDR3, as DNA: TGCGCCAGCAGTGTGACGCGGGATACGCAGTATTTT. Translated, it gives CASSVTRDTQYF. V and J are TRBV10-1 and TRBJ2-3; D unresolved. V was pared by 4 bases and J by 6 bases, with 8 bases between. Germline CDR1 and CDR2: WNHNN and SYGVQD (reference sequence). The CDR3 consists of 12 residues.